What follows are 15 T cell receptor beta chains derived from one specimen sequenced in a study of cytotoxic CD8 clonotypes in ibrutinib-treated CLL. Profiling relied on immunoSEQ multiplex PCR, and the TCRdb table lists in-frame clones only, not all of them. The sample lists approximately 50,000 clones; roughly 54% were seen once. The input for sequencing was PBMCs, taken at disease progression, from a patient treated with ibrutinib. The origin of the receptors is a human donor with chronic lymphocytic leukemia.

The chain links TRBV7-2 to TRBJ1-2; no firm D call. Trimming cost V 1 base and J 8 bases, with 11 bases left between them. CDR3 length equals 13 residues. Per germline, CDR1 SGHTA and CDR2 FQGNSA. The CDR3 DNA follows: TGTGCCAGCAGCTTAGGGGAAATCGGGGGCTACACCTTC. Protein sequence: CASSLGEIGGYTF.

This chain links TRBV30 with TRBJ1-1; 10 bases fit TRBD1. CDR3 size: 15 residues. The ends lost 1 base at V and 2 bases at J; junction bases unmatched: 4. Germline CDR1 is GTSNPN and CDR2 is SVGIG (reference sequence). DNA for the CDR3: TGTGCCTGGAGTGCTATGACAGGGGGCAACACTGAAGCTTTCTTT. Translated, it gives CAWSAMTGGNTEAFF.

This rearrangement joins TRBV12-5 to TRBJ1-1, with TRBD1 matching over 7 bases. This CDR3 region has 11 residues. Germline V gene sequence: CDR1 LGHNT, CDR2 FRNRAP. Unmatched junction bases numbered 2, after V lost 9 bases and J lost 4 bases. CDR3 in amino acids: CARAGGTEAFF. The CDR3 DNA sequence: TGTGCTAGGGCAGGGGGCACTGAAGCTTTCTTT.

This clone was recorded at least ten times. V is TRBV9 and J is TRBJ1-4, with TRBD1 identical over 8 bases. The CDR3 covers 15 residues. After removal of 0 bases from V and 8 bases from J, the junction contained 6 bases not matched to a gene. The germline CDR1 and CDR2 sequences are SGDLS and YYNGEE. The CDR3 DNA follows: TGTGCCAGCAGCGTAGTGGGTACAGGGGGAGAAAAACTGTTTTTT. This sequence encodes CASSVVGTGGEKLFF. Together with reference TRBV9 and TRBJ1-4, the CDR3 gives the full variable domain: DSGVTQTPKHLITATGQRVTLRCSPRSGDLSVYWYQQSLDQGLQFLIQYYNGEERAKGNILERFSAQQFPDLHSELNLSSLELGDSALYFCASSVVGTGGEKLFFGSGTQLSVL.

This clone has a handful of counts. The chain is built from TRBV30 and TRBJ1-1, with D perhaps matching TRBD1 (5 bases). The CDR3 totals 12 residues. Per the germline V gene, CDR1 is GTSNPN and CDR2 is SVGIG (reference sequence). V was trimmed by 4 bases and J by 3 bases, leaving 9 bases between them. The CDR3 DNA reads TGTGCCTGGACAGACAGTCACACTGAAGCTTTCTTT. Its protein product is CAWTDSHTEAFF.

Only a few counts were recorded for this clone. This chain uses TRBV18 with TRBJ2-7; perhaps D is TRBD1 or TRBD2 (5 bases each). This CDR3 spans 13 amino acids. V lost 3 bases and J lost 8, with 14 bases in between. CDR1 and CDR2 from the germline V gene are KGHSH and LQKENI. CDR3 in amino acids: CASSPSRENQQYF. The CDR3 region has the DNA TGTGCCAGCTCACCGTCCAGGGAGAACCAGCAGTACTTC.

The chain has TRBV19 and TRBJ2-1; 9 bases map to TRBD2. In germline, CDR1 is LNHDA, CDR2 SQIVND (reference sequence). This CDR3 region has 17 residues. After removal of 1 base from V and 5 bases from J, the junction contained 9 bases not matched to a gene. The CDR3 is CASSIAGSGLADNEQFF. CDR3 DNA sequence: TGTGCCAGTAGTATAGCAGGATCGGGACTAGCCGACAATGAGCAGTTCTTC.

This clone was recorded a few times. The chain uses TRBV28 and TRBJ2-3, with D possibly being TRBD1 (6 bases). The CDR3 contains 15 residues. V lost 5 bases, J lost 2 bases, and 14 bases lay in between. Germline CDR1 reads MDHEN; CDR2 reads SYDVKM. CDR3 DNA sequence: TGTGCCAGCAGTCCTGGGGGCCGCCACACAGATACGCAGTATTTT. Its protein product is CASSPGGRHTDTQYF.

The rearrangement links TRBV27 to TRBJ1-4; tentatively, D is TRBD1 (5 bases). Germline lookup yields CDR1 MNHEY and CDR2 SMNVEV (reference sequence). This CDR3 has 15 amino acids. The V end was cut by 6 bases, the J end by 7 bases, with 18 bases between. The CDR3 sequence is CASRKTEAGGEKLFF. The CDR3 region has the DNA TGTGCCAGCAGAAAAACGGAGGCCGGGGGTGAAAAACTGTTTTTT.

This clone was seen at least ten times. The chain recombines TRBV6-5 with TRBJ2-7; D perhaps matches TRBD2 (7 bases). The CDR3 totals 13 residues. Trimming pared 8 bases from V and 0 bases from J, leaving 11 bases between. Germline CDR1 is MNHEY and CDR2 is SVGAGI. CDR3 protein: CASLGGASYEQYF. As DNA, the CDR3 is TGTGCCAGCCTAGGGGGGGCCTCCTACGAGCAGTACTTC.

The genes are TRBV25-1 and TRBJ1-4; D remains unclear. Germline V CDR1 and CDR2: MGHDK, SYGVNS. V lost 5 bases and J 0 bases, leaving 10 bases between the germline ends. This CDR3 spans 15 amino acids. The CDR3 DNA follows: TGTGCCAGCAGTCTCGGGCCGACAACTAATGAAAAACTGTTTTTT. Amino acid sequence: CASSLGPTTNEKLFF.

This sequence joins TRBV4-2 and TRBJ2-7; 7 nucleotides line up with TRBD2. V shed 3 bases, J shed 6 bases, and the junction held 11 bases outside the gene matches. CDR1 and CDR2 (germline): LGHNA, YNFKEQ. This CDR3 has 15 residues. The DNA of the CDR3 is TGTGCCAGCAGCCACCCCGGGCTAGCGGTAGTCGAGCAGTACTTC. Its translation: CASSHPGLAVVEQYF.

This clone showed up many times. The chain joins TRBV6-1 to TRBJ2-7, with D maybe TRBD2 (6 bases). The CDR3 is made up of 15 amino acids. The germline CDR1 and CDR2 sequences are MNHNS and SASEGT. Trimming removed 0 bases from V and 2 bases from J, with 11 bases in between. In DNA form, the CDR3 reads TGTGCCAGCAGTGAAGCTCGGGGCGGGACCTACGAGCAGTACTTC. Residues: CASSEARGGTYEQYF.

The chain links TRBV5-1 to TRBJ2-6, with 8 bases lining up with TRBD1. Germline CDR1 reads SGHRS; CDR2 reads YFSETQ. Trimming removed 2 bases from V and 1 base from J; junction bases left unmatched: 5. The CDR3 runs to 17 residues. This chain's CDR3 is CASSFTGGGSGANVLTF. Here the CDR3 DNA reads TGCGCCAGCAGCTTTACAGGGGGTGGGTCTGGGGCCAACGTCCTGACTTTC. Filled out from reference TRBV5-1 and TRBJ2-6, the complete variable domain reads KAGVTQTPRYLIKTRGQQVTLSCSPISGHRSVSWYQQTPGQGLQFLFEYFSETQRNKGNFPGRFSGRQFSNSRSEMNVSTLELGDSALYLCASSFTGGGSGANVLTFGAGSRLTVL.

The J gene is TRBJ2-1, the V gene TRBV5-1, with D possibly being TRBD2 (5 bases). The CDR3 sequence is 15 residues long. V gave up 4 bases and J gave up 7 bases, with 18 bases separating them. CDR1 and CDR2 (germline): SGHRS, YFSETQ. This CDR3 reads CASSPFPGMVNEQFF. CDR3 in DNA: TGCGCCAGCAGCCCTTTCCCGGGAATGGTAAATGAGCAGTTCTTC.